These T cell receptor beta chains were read from a single sample in a study of shared clonotypes between healthy human individuals. The assay was immunoSEQ multiplex PCR, and TCRdb's table has in-frame clones only and misses some. The table shows hundreds of thousands of clones, with 98% occurring only once. Sequencing was performed on naive CD8+ T cells sorted from blood. All receptors derive from a man younger than 45 in good health. Each CDR3 is given with its conserved first and last residue. A D gene is named only where the DNA matches it firmly. A row's size may be missing; if present it is once, few, many or a size class.

d_gene	j_gene	abundance	v_gene	CDR3aa	CDR3nt
NA	TRBJ1-4	NA	TRBV28	CASSATATNEKLFF	TGTGCCAGCAGTGCTACTGCAACTAATGAAAAACTGTTTTTT
NA	TRBJ2-7	NA	TRBV27	CASSLLPGAYEQYF	TGTGCCAGCAGTTTACTTCCGGGAGCCTACGAGCAGTACTTC
NA	TRBJ2-7	NA	TRBV9	CASSVVAGDYEQYF	TGTGCCAGCAGCGTAGTGGCAGGGGATTACGAGCAGTACTTC
NA	TRBJ2-5	NA	TRBV10-3	CAISELGTYQETQYF	TGTGCCATCAGTGAGCTAGGGACCTACCAAGAGACCCAGTACTTC
NA	TRBJ2-3	NA	TRBV19	CASSMGNSVLPSTDTQYF	TGTGCCAGTAGTATGGGTAACTCTGTTCTCCCTAGCACAGATACGCAGTATTTT
TRBD2	TRBJ2-7	NA	TRBV19	CASSSGRIRDYEQYF	TGTGCCAGTAGCTCCGGGAGGATCCGAGACTACGAGCAGTACTTC
NA	TRBJ2-3	NA	TRBV15	CATSRDSNTDTQYF	TGTGCCACCAGCAGAGACTCCAACACAGATACGCAGTATTTT
TRBD2	TRBJ2-2	NA	TRBV5-1	CASSLGQLAEVDTGELFF	TGCGCCAGCAGCTTGGGACAACTAGCGGAGGTTGACACCGGGGAGCTGTTTTTT
NA	TRBJ2-1	NA	TRBV7-8	CASSLGYGTDVEQFF	TGTGCCAGCAGCTTAGGGTACGGCACAGACGTTGAGCAGTTCTTC
NA	TRBJ2-2	once	TRBV11-3	CASSLEQSGELFF	TGTGCCAGCAGCCTGGAGCAGTCCGGGGAGCTGTTTTTT
TRBD1	TRBJ2-7	once	TRBV28	CASRATGGLSYEQYF	TGTGCCAGCAGAGCTACAGGGGGTCTATCCTACGAGCAGTACTTC
NA	TRBJ2-1	once	TRBV7-6	CASSPDRGGGGTYNEQFF	TGTGCCAGCAGCCCGGACCGCGGAGGGGGTGGTACCTACAATGAGCAGTTCTTC
NA	TRBJ2-7	NA	TRBV6-6	CASSPSPSEQYF	TGTGCCAGCAGCCCCAGCCCGAGCGAGCAGTACTTC
NA	TRBJ2-3	NA	TRBV11-2	CASSERLTGGTDTQYF	TGTGCCAGCAGCGAGCGCTTGACGGGGGGCACAGATACGCAGTATTTT
TRBD2	TRBJ2-7	NA	TRBV14	CASSPSLGTSVPYEQYF	TGTGCCAGCAGCCCATCATTAGGGACTAGCGTACCCTACGAGCAGTACTTC
NA	TRBJ2-7	once	TRBV7-2	CASRVRANSYEQYF	TGTGCCAGCCGGGTGCGGGCCAACTCCTACGAGCAGTACTTC
NA	TRBJ1-5	NA	TRBV27	CASSSYSQGPASQPQHF	TGTGCCAGCAGTTCCTACTCCCAGGGGCCTGCAAGTCAGCCCCAGCATTTT
NA	TRBJ2-2	NA	TRBV5-1	CASSLAGGDLTGELFF	TGCGCCAGCAGCTTGGCTGGGGGCGACTTAACCGGGGAGCTGTTTTTT
TRBD1	TRBJ2-7	NA	TRBV29-1	CSVTGDLTYEQYF	TGCAGCGTTACAGGGGACCTAACCTACGAGCAGTACTTC
TRBD1	TRBJ2-7	NA	TRBV4-3	CASSPRQGAYEQYF	TGCGCCAGCAGCCCCAGACAGGGCGCCTACGAGCAGTACTTC
TRBD1	TRBJ2-5	NA	TRBV7-9	CASSVITRDRAPRETQYF	TGTGCCAGCAGCGTTATCACGCGGGACAGGGCGCCTCGAGAGACCCAGTACTTC
NA	TRBJ2-3	NA	TRBV25-1	CASRRSSDTDTQYF	TGTGCCAGCAGACGGTCTAGCGACACAGATACGCAGTATTTT
NA	TRBJ2-5	NA	TRBV28	CASSLSGPAGNGETQYF	TGTGCCAGCAGTTTGTCAGGACCGGCAGGGAACGGGGAGACCCAGTACTTC
NA	TRBJ1-5	NA	TRBV19	CASSIADRMEGSNQPQHF	TGTGCCAGTAGTATAGCAGACCGCATGGAGGGTAGCAATCAGCCCCAGCATTTT
TRBD2	TRBJ2-7	NA	TRBV27	CASSPRTSGSPYEQYF	TGTGCCAGCAGTCCTCGGACTAGCGGTTCTCCCTACGAGCAGTACTTC
NA	TRBJ2-7	NA	TRBV7-8	CASSSRLDLLEQYF	TGTGCCAGCAGCTCCCGACTAGACCTACTCGAGCAGTACTTC